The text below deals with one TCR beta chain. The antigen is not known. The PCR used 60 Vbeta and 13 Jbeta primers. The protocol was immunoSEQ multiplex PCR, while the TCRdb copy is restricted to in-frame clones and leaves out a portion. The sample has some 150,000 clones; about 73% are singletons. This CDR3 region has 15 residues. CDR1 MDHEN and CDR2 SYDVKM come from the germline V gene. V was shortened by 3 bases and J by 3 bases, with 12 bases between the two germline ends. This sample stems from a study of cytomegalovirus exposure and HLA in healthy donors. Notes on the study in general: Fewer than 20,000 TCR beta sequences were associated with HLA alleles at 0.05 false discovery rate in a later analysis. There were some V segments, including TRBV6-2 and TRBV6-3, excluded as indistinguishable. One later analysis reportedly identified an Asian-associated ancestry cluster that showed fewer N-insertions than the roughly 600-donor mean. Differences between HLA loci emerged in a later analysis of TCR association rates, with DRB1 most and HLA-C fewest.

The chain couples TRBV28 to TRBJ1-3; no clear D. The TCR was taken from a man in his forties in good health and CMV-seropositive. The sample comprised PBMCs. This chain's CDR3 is CASSLWALNGNTIYF. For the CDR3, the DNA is TGTGCCAGCAGTTTGTGGGCGCTGAATGGAAACACCATATATTTT.